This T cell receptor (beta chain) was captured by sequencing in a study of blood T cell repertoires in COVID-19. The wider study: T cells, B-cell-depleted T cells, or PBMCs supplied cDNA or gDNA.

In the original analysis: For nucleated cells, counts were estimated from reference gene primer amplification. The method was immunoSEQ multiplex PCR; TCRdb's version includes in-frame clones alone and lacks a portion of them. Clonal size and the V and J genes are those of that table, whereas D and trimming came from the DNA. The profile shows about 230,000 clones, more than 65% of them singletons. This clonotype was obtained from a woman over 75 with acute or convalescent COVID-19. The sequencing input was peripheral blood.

This chain's CDR3 is CASRPGGQPNQPQHF. The CDR3 bases are TGTGCCAGCAGGCCAGGAGGGCAGCCCAATCAGCCCCAGCATTTT. This sequence joins TRBV2 and TRBJ1-5; D not certain. This CDR3 spans 15 amino acids. V shed 6 bases and J shed 3 bases, with 15 bases lying between them. Germline lookup yields CDR1 SNHLY and CDR2 FYNNEI.